This record concerns one T cell receptor beta chain sequence. This record comes from a study of Tregs in tolerant kidney transplant recipients. Repertoires were generated with immunoSEQ multiplex PCR, while TCRdb's copy carries only in-frame clones and drops some. The repertoire holds fewer than 60,000 clones, with roughly nine tenths as singletons. Mixed chimerism was transient after nonmyeloablative marrow transplants from related graft donors. V was clipped by 1 base and J by 7 bases, with 14 bases between them. The CDR3 covers 15 residues. Germline-derived CDR1 and CDR2 are LNHDA and SQIVND (reference sequence).

Sequencing used CD8+ T cells from blood (PBMCs), obtained 24 months after the transplant. The genes are TRBV19 and TRBJ2-1; TRBD1 is a possible D gene (6 bases). The sequence was collected from a human patient who received a combined kidney and bone marrow transplant. Some T cells may be provided by the graft donor. The DNA of the CDR3 is TGTGCCAGTAGTATAGTAATTGGACAGACGAATGAGCAGTTCTTC. It is translated as CASSIVIGQTNEQFF.